These T cell receptor beta chains were read from a single sample in a study of T cells expressing NK-cell markers. Reanalyzing the 5' RACE reads, TCRdb keeps one entry per CDR3 protein, without DNA. Recorded for this sample: almost 450,000 distinct CDR3 sequences. The specimen was blood T cells: a sorted CD56 or NKG2C T cell subset, CD4+ or CD8+ T cells, or bulk PBMC T cells (not recorded which). The receptors derive from a woman between 18 and 75 years old in good health. Each CDR3 is given with its conserved first and last residue. The order of the fields is V gene, J gene, CDR3 protein.

>TRBV5-4|TRBJ1-2
CASSLDGIYTF
>TRBV12-3/TRBV12-4|TRBJ2-2
CASKLAVRNTGELFF
>TRBV12-3/TRBV12-4|TRBJ2-5
CASRPLADQETQYF
>TRBV20-1|TRBJ2-2
CSARDFRRPNTGELFF
>TRBV27|TRBJ2-1
CASSWEDSNYNEQFF
>TRBV12-3/TRBV12-4|TRBJ2-2
CASSWGPLAGNTGELFF
>TRBV19|TRBJ2-3
CASSIPSWGTDTQYF
>TRBV4-3|TRBJ1-5
CASSLNDQPQHF
>TRBV5-1|TRBJ1-2
CASRSNVAPEGGYTF
>TRBV7-9|TRBJ1-2
CASSLQGGQGATF
>TRBV18|TRBJ2-7
CASSGTGGPYEQYF
>TRBV11-2|TRBJ1-2
CASSLVTGTSDGYTF
>TRBV25-1|TRBJ2-2
CASSDMQANTGELFF
>TRBV7-3|TRBJ2-1
CASSTVFEQFF
>TRBV5-6|TRBJ1-5
CASSSNGNNQPQHF
>TRBV2|TRBJ1-4
CASTQARLPWEKLFF
>TRBV25-1|TRBJ2-3
CASSDWTGGADTQYF
>TRBV6-1|TRBJ2-4
CASTPRVSGRGDIQYF
>TRBV24-1|TRBJ2-2
CATSDTSGGRNTGELFF
>TRBV24-1|TRBJ2-1
CATSALRGLRGEQFF
>TRBV4-3|TRBJ2-1
CASSQDAAGNEQFF
>TRBV28|TRBJ2-7
CASTQVGQRQSYEQYF
>TRBV30|TRBJ1-1
CAWEKTQNTEAFF
>TRBV5-6|TRBJ1-1
CASSLWGLNTEAFF
>TRBV9|TRBJ2-3
CASSAGLAGGTDTQYF
>TRBV6-5|TRBJ1-2
CASSYSQGAWYGYTF
>TRBV7-2|TRBJ2-1
CASSWSSYNEQFF
>TRBV7-2|TRBJ2-1
CASSFLGLGGYNEQFF
>TRBV5-1|TRBJ2-2
CASTPVPGLAGDTGELFF
>TRBV30|TRBJ2-2
CAFGTFSGELFF